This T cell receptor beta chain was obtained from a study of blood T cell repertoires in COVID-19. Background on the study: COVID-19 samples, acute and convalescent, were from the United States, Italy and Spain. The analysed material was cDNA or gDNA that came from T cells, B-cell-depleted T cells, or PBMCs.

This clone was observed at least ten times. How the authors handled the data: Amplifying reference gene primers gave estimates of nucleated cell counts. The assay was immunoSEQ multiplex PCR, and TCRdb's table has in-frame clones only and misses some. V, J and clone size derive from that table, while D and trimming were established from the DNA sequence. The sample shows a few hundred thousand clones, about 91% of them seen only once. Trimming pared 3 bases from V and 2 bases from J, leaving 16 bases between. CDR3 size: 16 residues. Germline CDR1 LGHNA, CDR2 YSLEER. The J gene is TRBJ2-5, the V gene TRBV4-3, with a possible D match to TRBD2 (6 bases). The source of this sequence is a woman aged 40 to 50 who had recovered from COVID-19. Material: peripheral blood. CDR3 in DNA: TGCGCCAGCAGCCAGGGCCTGGGGGGAAAGCAAGAGACCCAGTACTTC. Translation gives CASSQGLGGKQETQYF.